This TCR beta chain was captured by sequencing in a study of beta chain features in type 1 diabetes. Findings and caveats of the study: Cells expressing TCR highly could be over-represented by cDNA sequencing. In all four CD4+ subsets, TCRB CDR3 length was significantly, moderately reduced in type 1 diabetes.

The authors reverse transcribed all of the isolated RNA, so sequencing captured expressed TCRB transcripts. Profiling relied on immunoSEQ multiplex PCR, and the TCRdb table lists in-frame clones only, not all of them. This table holds about 340,000 clones, roughly a tenth found once. In total, each donor contributed a single heparinised blood draw that averaged around 0.12 L. It was via CD45RO/CCR7/CD25/CD127/CD95/CD27 that CD4+ naive, central memory, regulatory and stem cell-like memory cells were sorted. Of note for this clone: The antigen is undetermined.

The germline V gene has CDR1 PRHDT and CDR2 FYEKMQ (reference sequence). The CDR3 has 15 residues. With 1 base removed from V and 1 base from J, the gap between germline ends came to 10 bases. The sequence came from a man aged 30 to 39 with type 1 diabetes. The sample consisted of central memory CD4+ T cells from blood. This rearrangement joins TRBV13 to TRBJ2-5; D uncertain. CDR3 nucleotides: TGTGCCAGCAGCTTAGTTTCGGCAGGCCAAGAGACCCAGTACTTC. Translated: CASSLVSAGQETQYF. The complete variable domain, with remaining parts taken from reference TRBV13 and TRBJ2-5, reads AAGVIQSPRHLIKEKRETATLKCYPIPRHDTVYWYQQGPGQDPQFLISFYEKMQSDKGSIPDRFSAQQFSDYHSELNMSSLELGDSALYFCASSLVSAGQETQYFGPGTRLLVL.